One sample yielded the 28 T cell receptor beta chains listed below, sequenced in a study of blood T cell repertoires in COVID-19. Some clones are missing from TCRdb's copy, which holds only in-frame ones; the method was immunoSEQ multiplex PCR. Altogether hundreds of thousands of clones are present, about 87% being singletons, with the ten largest covering 0.95% to 1.5%. The sequenced material came from PBMCs or T cells enriched from blood (not recorded which). The origin of the receptors is a woman aged 35 to 49 with acute COVID-19.

This chain joins TRBV30 and TRBJ1-5, with 9 positions matching TRBD1. Unmatched junction bases numbered 5, after V lost 1 base and J lost 4 bases. This CDR3 region has 15 residues. The germline V gene encodes CDR1 GTSNPN and CDR2 SVGIG (reference sequence). The CDR3 region is CAWSADRGGNQPQHF. The CDR3 coding sequence is TGTGCCTGGAGTGCAGACAGGGGGGGTAATCAGCCCCAGCATTTT. Filled out from reference TRBV30 and TRBJ1-5, the complete variable domain reads SQTIHQWPATLVQPVGSPLSLECTVEGTSNPNLYWYRQAAGRGLQLLFYSVGIGQISSEVPQNLSASRPQDRQFILSSKKLLLSDSGFYLCAWSADRGGNQPQHFGDGTRLSIL.

This clone was seen a handful of times. The V gene is TRBV30, the J gene TRBJ1-4; D ambiguous. The germline V gene has CDR1 GTSNPN and CDR2 SVGIG (reference sequence). With 1 base removed from V and 7 bases from J, the gap between germline ends came to 16 bases. The CDR3 loop spans 15 amino acids. The CDR3 DNA is TGTGCCTGGAGTGGGTTCGGTCCCGCAACTGAAAAACTGTTTTTT. Protein: CAWSGFGPATEKLFF.

This chain connects TRBV5-1 to TRBJ1-2, with TRBD1 matching over 12 bases. The CDR3 has 14 amino acids. With V trimmed by 4 bases and J by 2 bases, 0 bases remained unmatched. Germline-derived CDR1 and CDR2 are SGHRS and YFSETQ. DNA for the CDR3: TGCGCCAGCAGCGGGACAGGGGGCAACTATGGCTACACCTTC. It yields the protein CASSGTGGNYGYTF.

The V and J genes are TRBV27 and TRBJ1-1, with TRBD1 as a possible D gene (5 bases). Germline V gives CDR1 MNHEY, CDR2 SMNVEV (reference sequence). This CDR3 has 13 residues. Trimming stripped 6 bases from V and 6 bases from J, with 14 bases between. The CDR3 is CASSPSRGAEAFF. CDR3 coding DNA: TGTGCCAGCAGCCCCTCGCGGGGGGCTGAAGCTTTCTTT.

The rearrangement joins TRBV4-3 to TRBJ2-2, with 10 positions matching TRBD2. Trimming removed 0 bases from V and 3 bases from J; junction bases left unmatched: 4. Germline values: CDR1 LGHNA, CDR2 YSLEER. There are 17 residues in the CDR3. CDR3 sequence: CASSQENSGGYTGELFF. The CDR3 nucleotides are TGCGCCAGCAGCCAAGAAAATAGCGGGGGGTACACCGGGGAGCTGTTTTTT.

The chain employs TRBV4-2 and TRBJ1-3, with D possibly TRBD1 on 5 matching bases. This CDR3 is built from 16 residues. Germline-derived CDR1 and CDR2 are LGHNA and YNFKEQ. Trimming removed 0 bases at V and 0 bases at J, with 9 bases between. The CDR3 DNA reads TGTGCCAGCAGCCAAGATAGGGGTTTCTCTGGAAACACCATATATTTT. Protein product: CASSQDRGFSGNTIYF.

The chain joins TRBV2 to TRBJ2-3; 8 positions agree with TRBD2. CDR3 length: 14 amino acids. Germline V gives CDR1 SNHLY, CDR2 FYNNEI. The V gene end was trimmed by 10 bases and the J gene end by 6 bases; junction bases not matched to a gene: 12. CDR3 residues: CATARAGVGDTQYF. CDR3 sequence (DNA): TGTGCCACGGCCCGAGCGGGAGTAGGCGATACGCAGTATTTT.

The chain recombines TRBV28 with TRBJ1-6, with D perhaps TRBD1 (6 bases). The V end lost 7 bases, the J end lost 7 bases, and 8 bases lay between the germline ends. Germline loops: CDR1 MDHEN, CDR2 SYDVKM. CDR3 length equals 12 residues. In DNA form, the CDR3 reads TGTGCCAGCAAGGACAGAAATTCACCCCTCCACTTT. Protein: CASKDRNSPLHF.

This clone occurred once. The chain joins TRBV9 to TRBJ1-1; D call uncertain. This CDR3 spans 12 amino acids. The germline CDR1 and CDR2 sequences are SGDLS and YYNGEE. The V end lost 3 bases, the J end lost 4 bases, and 7 bases lay between the germline ends. For the CDR3, the DNA is TGTGCCAGCAGCGCGACAAGCACTGAAGCTTTCTTT. This sequence encodes CASSATSTEAFF.

Only one count was recorded for this clone. J is TRBJ2-7 and V is TRBV29-1; possible D gene TRBD1, 5 bases. The length of the CDR3 is 11 residues. V lost 5 bases, J lost 4 bases, and 9 bases lay in between. Germline V gene lookup returns CDR1 SQVTM and CDR2 ANQGSEA. The CDR3 loop reads CSVRQQYEQYV. The CDR3, as DNA: TGCAGCGTTAGACAGCAATACGAGCAGTACGTC.

This clone was seen only a few times. The chain joins TRBV3-1 (or the pseudogene TRBV3-2) to TRBJ1-3; D unclear. V was cut by 1 base and J by 0 bases, with 13 bases left in between. In germline, CDR1 is LGHDT, CDR2 YNNKEL (reference sequence). The CDR3 covers 17 residues. The CDR3 sequence is CASSQVMAYVSGNTIYF. CDR3 nucleotides: TGTGCCAGCAGCCAAGTTATGGCATACGTCTCTGGAAACACCATATATTTT.

In its sample, this clone was seen once. This chain links TRBV6-5 with TRBJ2-2; 7 nucleotides line up with TRBD1. The CDR3 is 15 residues long. In germline, CDR1 is MNHEY, CDR2 SVGAGI. V lost 8 bases, J lost 0 bases, and 6 bases stayed unmatched. The CDR3 sequence is CASSWQGANTGELFF. In nucleotides, the CDR3 is TGTGCCAGCTCGTGGCAGGGGGCGAACACCGGGGAGCTGTTTTTT.

The chain recombines TRBV18 with TRBJ2-5; perhaps TRBD2 as D (6 bases). V was cut by 5 bases and J by 4 bases, with 14 bases left in between. Germline-derived CDR1 and CDR2 are KGHSH and LQKENI. The CDR3 contains 14 residues. The chain's CDR3 is CASSFRGRGETQYF. The DNA of the CDR3 is TGTGCCAGCTCATTTCGGGGGAGAGGAGAGACCCAGTACTTC. The variable domain in full, completed from reference TRBV18 and TRBJ2-5, reads NAGVMQNPRHLVRRRGQEARLRCSPMKGHSHVYWYRQLPEEGLKFMVYLQKENIIDESGMPKERFSAEFPKEGPSILRIQQVVRGDSAAYFCASSFRGRGETQYFGPGTRLLVL.

The rearrangement links TRBV18 to TRBJ1-3; unclear D gene. The CDR3 is 18 amino acids. V shed 2 bases and J shed 1 base, with 18 bases lying between them. Per the germline V gene, CDR1 is KGHSH and CDR2 is LQKENI. The CDR3 here is CASSPGVFGTGSGNTIYF. DNA for the CDR3: TGTGCCAGCTCACCAGGGGTATTCGGTACGGGATCTGGAAACACCATATATTTT. Complete variable domain (other parts from reference TRBV18 and TRBJ1-3): NAGVMQNPRHLVRRRGQEARLRCSPMKGHSHVYWYRQLPEEGLKFMVYLQKENIIDESGMPKERFSAEFPKEGPSILRIQQVVRGDSAAYFCASSPGVFGTGSGNTIYFGEGSWLTVV.

The chain is built from TRBV19 and TRBJ1-1, with D tentatively TRBD1 (5 bases). The ends were cut back, 5 bases at V and 13 bases at J, with 14 bases in the middle. Germline CDR1 and CDR2: LNHDA and SQIVND (reference sequence). This CDR3 comprises 11 residues. The CDR3 nucleotides read TGTGCCAGTAGTGGGGCGAGAAGGGATTTCTTT. Protein product: CASSGARRDFF. The variable domain in full, with the rest retrieved from reference TRBV19 and TRBJ1-1, is DGGITQSPKYLFRKEGQNVTLSCEQNLNHDAMYWYRQDPGQGLRLIYYSQIVNDFQKGDIAEGYSVSREKKESFPLTVTSAQKNPTAFYLCASSGARRDFFGQGTRLTVV.

V usage is TRBV6-2 or TRBV6-3 and J usage is TRBJ2-7; D not resolved. Trimming pared 0 bases from V and 1 base from J, leaving 7 bases between. CDR3 length: 14 amino acids. The V gene's germline CDR1 is MNHEY and CDR2 SVGEGT. The CDR3 sequence is CASSYSRFSYEQYV. Written as DNA, the CDR3 is TGTGCCAGCAGTTACTCTCGGTTTTCCTACGAGCAGTACGTC.

The gene calls are TRBV28 and TRBJ1-1; D remains unclear. Trimming removed 6 bases from V and 1 base from J, with 15 bases in between. The CDR3 covers 15 residues. The V gene's germline CDR1 is MDHEN and CDR2 SYDVKM. CDR3 nucleotide sequence: TGTGCCAGCAGACGACCGAGGCCCAAGAACACTGAAGCTTTCTTT. It encodes CASRRPRPKNTEAFF. Together with reference TRBV28 and TRBJ1-1, the CDR3 gives the full variable domain: DVKVTQSSRYLVKRTGEKVFLECVQDMDHENMFWYRQDPGLGLRLIYFSYDVKMKEKGDIPEGYSVSREKKERFSLILESASTNQTSMYLCASRRPRPKNTEAFFGQGTRLTVV.

In its sample, this clone was seen a few times. V is TRBV6-4 and J is TRBJ1-1; D is undetermined. The CDR3 extends over 13 amino acids. Germline loops: CDR1 MRHNA, CDR2 SNTAGT. V was clipped by 3 bases and J by 4 bases, with 9 bases between them. The CDR3 region is CASSESTFTEAFF. Written as DNA, the CDR3 is TGTGCCAGCAGTGAGTCAACATTCACTGAAGCTTTCTTT.

The rearrangement joins TRBV19 to TRBJ1-6; 7 bases fit TRBD1. Germline lookup yields CDR1 LNHDA and CDR2 SQIVND (reference sequence). V was clipped by 4 bases and J by 7 bases; unmatched bases: 7. There are 15 residues in the CDR3. CDR3 amino acids: CASSTQTGSNSPLHF. The DNA for the CDR3 is TGTGCCAGTAGTACCCAGACAGGGTCCAATTCACCCCTCCACTTT.

The CDR3 loop reads CASSGQGRDGYTF. As DNA, the CDR3 is TGTGCCAGCAGCGGACAGGGGCGCGATGGCTACACCTTC. The chain recombines TRBV5-4 with TRBJ1-2; the match to TRBD1 covers 9 bases. The CDR3 loop spans 13 amino acids. J was trimmed by 6 bases and V by 4 bases; bases with no gene match: 4. Germline lookup yields CDR1 SGHNT and CDR2 YYREEE (reference sequence).

This chain uses TRBV15 with TRBJ2-2; D uncertain. The CDR3 runs to 14 residues. V was trimmed by 0 bases and J by 6 bases, leaving 8 bases between them. Germline CDR1 is LNHNV and CDR2 is YYDKDF (reference sequence). CDR3 bases: TGTGCCACCAGCAGAGAGCGGTGGCCCGGGGAGCTGTTTTTT. Its translation is CATSRERWPGELFF.

J is TRBJ2-1 and V is TRBV7-9, with 13 nucleotides matching TRBD2. CDR1 SEHNR and CDR2 FQNEAQ come from the germline V gene (reference sequence). V was clipped by 5 bases and J by 4 bases; unmatched bases: 5. The CDR3 totals 16 residues. Here the CDR3 DNA reads TGTGCCAGCAGCAGTGGGACTAGCGGGATTTACAATGAGCAGTTCTTC. This gives the protein CASSSGTSGIYNEQFF.

This clone was recorded only once. The chain joins TRBV5-1 to TRBJ2-7; weak D call: TRBD1 (5 bases). Trimming cost V 4 bases and J 5 bases, with 13 bases left between them. The length of the CDR3 is 13 residues. Germline CDR1 is SGHRS and CDR2 is YFSETQ. The CDR3 bases are TGCGCCAGCAGCAGCAGGGCTCGGGACGAGCAGTACGTC. Residues: CASSSRARDEQYV.

The J gene is TRBJ2-2, the V gene TRBV5-1, with D maybe TRBD2 (5 bases). Germline CDR1 SGHRS, CDR2 YFSETQ. Trimming pared 0 bases from V and 6 bases from J, leaving 9 bases between. The CDR3 extends over 14 amino acids. Here the CDR3 reads CASSLAAGAGELFF. The CDR3 region has the DNA TGCGCCAGCAGCTTGGCGGCGGGTGCCGGGGAGCTGTTTTTT.

The V call is TRBV7-2, the J call TRBJ1-2; the match to TRBD1 covers 7 bases. This CDR3 has 13 residues. Trimming at V came to 5 bases and at J to 8 bases, leaving 8 bases not matched to a gene. The V gene's germline CDR1 is SGHTA and CDR2 FQGNSA. The CDR3 reads CASSPQGLGGYTF. CDR3 sequence (DNA): TGTGCCAGCAGCCCACAGGGGTTGGGCGGCTACACCTTC.

The V gene is TRBV19, the J gene TRBJ2-1, with TRBD2 matching 8 bases. V dropped 8 bases and J dropped 9; count of bases not matched to a gene: 15. Germline values: CDR1 LNHDA, CDR2 SQIVND (reference sequence). The CDR3 has 15 residues. The CDR3 sequence: CASDRTPAGVGEQFF. The CDR3 DNA reads as TGTGCCAGTGACAGAACCCCAGCGGGGGTAGGTGAGCAGTTCTTC. Full variable domain (outside the CDR3, taken from reference TRBV19 and TRBJ2-1): DGGITQSPKYLFRKEGQNVTLSCEQNLNHDAMYWYRQDPGQGLRLIYYSQIVNDFQKGDIAEGYSVSREKKESFPLTVTSAQKNPTAFYLCASDRTPAGVGEQFFGPGTRLTVL.

This rearrangement joins TRBV7-8 to TRBJ1-5; the match to TRBD1 covers 9 bases. Germline V gene sequence: CDR1 SGHVS, CDR2 FQNEAQ. There are 19 residues in the CDR3. With V trimmed by 5 bases and J by 1 base, 15 bases remained unmatched. CDR3 sequence: CASSLREYPGTGSNQPQHF. The CDR3 nucleotides read TGTGCCAGCAGCCTGCGTGAGTACCCCGGGACAGGGAGCAATCAGCCCCAGCATTTT.

This chain links TRBV25-1 with TRBJ1-1; 7 positions agree with TRBD1. CDR1 is MGHDK, CDR2 SYGVNS, per germline. With V trimmed by 6 bases and J by 0 bases, 4 bases remained unmatched. This CDR3 has 14 residues. The CDR3 loop is CASSQGGLNTEAFF. The DNA for the CDR3 is TGTGCCAGCAGCCAAGGGGGCTTGAACACTGAAGCTTTCTTT.